This is a list of T cell receptor beta chains from one sample in a study of blood T cell repertoires in COVID-19. Sequencing used immunoSEQ multiplex PCR; TCRdb keeps in-frame clones, though not all of them. This repertoire shows around 250,000 clones, about 83% found once; its top ten account for around 8.1%. What was sequenced was peripheral blood. These receptors were obtained from a man aged 35-49 years with active or convalescent COVID-19. Each CDR3 is given with its conserved first and last residue. The D gene is left open where the match is weak. Size is stated for part of the rows, as once, few or many counts, or as a class when the clone is expanded.

d_call	clone_size	v_call	cdr3_length	j_call	cdr3_aa	cdr3_nt
TRBD1	NA	TRBV19	17	TRBJ1-2	CASSRPTRTGGGTGYTF	TGTGCCAGTAGTCGACCAACTCGGACGGGAGGGGGCACTGGCTACACCTTC
NA	NA	TRBV19	13	TRBJ2-5	CASSSRHRETQYF	TGTGCCAGTAGTAGCCGTCATCGGGAGACCCAGTACTTC
NA	NA	TRBV4-1	14	TRBJ1-3	CASSQGGAGNTIYF	TGCGCCAGCAGCCAAGGGGGGGCTGGAAACACCATATATTTT
TRBD1	NA	TRBV25-1	17	TRBJ1-1	CASSESRTGGFDTEAFF	TGTGCCAGCAGTGAGTCCCGGACAGGGGGCTTTGACACTGAAGCTTTCTTT
NA	few	TRBV7-3	17	TRBJ2-6	CASSQGGILSGANVLTF	TGTGCCAGCAGCCAAGGAGGCATCCTATCTGGGGCCAACGTCCTGACTTTC
TRBD1	NA	TRBV10-3	15	TRBJ1-1	CAISGQGGLGTEAFF	TGTGCCATCAGTGGTCAAGGGGGCTTGGGTACTGAAGCTTTCTTT
NA	NA	TRBV12-3/TRBV12-4	12	TRBJ1-2	CASSFSEGGYTF	TGTGCCAGCAGTTTTTCGGAGGGGGGCTACACCTTC
TRBD1	NA	TRBV5-1	18	TRBJ1-2	CASSLERADRGPDYGYTF	TGCGCCAGCAGCTTGGAGAGGGCTGACAGGGGGCCGGACTATGGCTACACCTTC
TRBD1	NA	TRBV19	13	TRBJ2-7	CASSSDRGSEQYF	TGTGCCAGTAGTTCCGACAGGGGTTCCGAGCAGTACTTC
NA	NA	TRBV24-1	16	TRBJ1-5	CATSSRTGTPNQPQHF	TGTGCCACCAGTTCCCGAACCGGGACACCAAATCAGCCCCAGCATTTT
NA	NA	TRBV19	15	TRBJ2-7	CASSLRDSARYEQYF	TGTGCCAGTAGTCTCCGGGACTCCGCGAGGTACGAGCAGTACTTC
NA	few	TRBV7-9	13	TRBJ1-2	CASSLGLTYGYTF	TGTGCCAGCAGCTTAGGTCTAACTTATGGCTACACCTTC
NA	NA	TRBV7-8	16	TRBJ1-5	CASSLSAGVDNQPQHF	TGTGCCAGCAGCTTATCAGCAGGGGTAGACAATCAGCCCCAGCATTTT
TRBD2	NA	TRBV11-2	16	TRBJ2-7	CASSASLAGGRNEQYF	TGTGCCAGCAGCGCAAGTCTAGCGGGAGGGCGAAACGAGCAGTACTTC
TRBD1	once	TRBV18	13	TRBJ2-1	CASSRGTGHEQFF	TGTGCCAGCTCACGGGGGACAGGGCATGAGCAGTTCTTC
NA	NA	TRBV9	14	TRBJ1-3	CASSGRTAGNTIYF	TGTGCCAGCAGCGGGCGAACAGCTGGAAACACCATATATTTT
NA	NA	TRBV6-4	13	TRBJ2-1	CASSPRLDNEQFF	TGTGCCAGCAGCCCCCGACTTGACAATGAGCAGTTCTTC
TRBD1	NA	TRBV2	15	TRBJ1-5	CASSELQGGNQPQHF	TGTGCCAGCAGTGAGCTCCAGGGGGGCAATCAGCCCCAGCATTTT